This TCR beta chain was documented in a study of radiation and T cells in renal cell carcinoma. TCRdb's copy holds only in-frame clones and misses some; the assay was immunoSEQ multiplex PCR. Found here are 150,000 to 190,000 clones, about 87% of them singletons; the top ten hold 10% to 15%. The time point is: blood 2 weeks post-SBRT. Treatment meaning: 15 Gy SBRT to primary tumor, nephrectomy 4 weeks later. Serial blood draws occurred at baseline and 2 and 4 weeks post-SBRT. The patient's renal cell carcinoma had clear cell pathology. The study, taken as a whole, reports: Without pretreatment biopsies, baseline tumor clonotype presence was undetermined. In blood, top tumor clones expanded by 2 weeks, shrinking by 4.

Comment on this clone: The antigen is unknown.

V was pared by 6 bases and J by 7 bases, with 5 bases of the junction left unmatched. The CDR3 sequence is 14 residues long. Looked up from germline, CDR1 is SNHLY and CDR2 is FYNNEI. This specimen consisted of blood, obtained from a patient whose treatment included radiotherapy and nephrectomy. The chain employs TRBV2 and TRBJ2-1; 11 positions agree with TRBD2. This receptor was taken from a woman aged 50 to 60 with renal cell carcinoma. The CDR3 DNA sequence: TGTGCCAGCAGAAATGGACTAGCGGGTAATGAGCAGTTCTTC. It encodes CASRNGLAGNEQFF.